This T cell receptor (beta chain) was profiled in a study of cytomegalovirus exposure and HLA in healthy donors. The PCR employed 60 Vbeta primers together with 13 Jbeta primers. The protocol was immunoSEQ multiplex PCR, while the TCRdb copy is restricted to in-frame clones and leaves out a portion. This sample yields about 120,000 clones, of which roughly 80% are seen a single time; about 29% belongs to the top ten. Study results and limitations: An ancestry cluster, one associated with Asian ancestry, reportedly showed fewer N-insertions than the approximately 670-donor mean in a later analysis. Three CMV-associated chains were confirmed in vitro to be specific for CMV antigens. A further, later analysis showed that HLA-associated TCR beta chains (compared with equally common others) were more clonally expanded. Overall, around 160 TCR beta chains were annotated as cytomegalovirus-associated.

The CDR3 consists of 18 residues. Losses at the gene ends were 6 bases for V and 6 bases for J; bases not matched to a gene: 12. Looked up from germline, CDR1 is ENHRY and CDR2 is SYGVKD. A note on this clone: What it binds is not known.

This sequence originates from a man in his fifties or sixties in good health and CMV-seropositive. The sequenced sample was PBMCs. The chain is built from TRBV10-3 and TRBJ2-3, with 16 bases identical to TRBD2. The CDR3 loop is CAISDPGLAGGPGDTQYF. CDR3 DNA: TGTGCCATCAGCGACCCGGGACTAGCGGGAGGGCCGGGGGATACGCAGTATTTT.